The 6 T cell receptor beta chains given below trace back to one sample, sequenced in a study of T cells in Graves' hyperthyroidism and ophthalmopathy. Amplification yielded TCR beta CDR3 regions, with RNA transcripts as the source. The primer set for the first-round RT-PCR of the TCR CDR3 was HTBI. TCRdb reprocessed the multiplex PCR reads via MiXCR and lists one record per CDR3 protein. The sample has fewer than 450,000 distinct CDR3 sequences; roughly 20% are singletons. The specimen sequenced was blood. These receptors were taken from a man aged 18 to 35 with Graves' ophthalmopathy.

This clonotype was found a few times. The chain recombines TRBV9 with TRBJ2-3; TRBD2 matches 9 bases. This CDR3 is built from 17 residues. V was pared by 0 bases and J by 9 bases, with 14 bases of the junction left unmatched. The germline gives CDR1 SGDLS, CDR2 YYNGEE. The CDR3 reads CASSVALAGRRGETQYF. The DNA for the CDR3 is TGTGCCAGCAGCGTAGCCCTAGCGGGGCGCCGAGGTGAGACGCAGTATTTT. The whole variable domain, filled in from reference TRBV9 and TRBJ2-3, reads DSGVTQTPKHLITATGQRVTLRCSPRSGDLSVYWYQQSLDQGLQFLIQYYNGEERAKGNILERFSAQQFPDLHSELNLSSLELGDSALYFCASSVALAGRRGETQYFGPGTRLTVL.

At least ten counts were recorded for this clonotype. The chain employs TRBV7-2 and TRBJ2-7; no reliable D call. The CDR3 runs to 12 residues. Germline V gives CDR1 SGHTA, CDR2 FQGNSA. V lost 1 base to trimming and J lost 6 bases, with 7 bases between them. The CDR3 here is CASSLGGLEQYF. The CDR3 DNA is TGTGCCAGCAGCTTAGGCGGCCTCGAGCAGTACTTC.

This clonotype was counted at least ten times. This sequence joins TRBV18 and TRBJ2-5, with 8 bases lining up with TRBD1. The germline V gene has CDR1 KGHSH and CDR2 LQKENI. V dropped 4 bases and J dropped 3; count of bases not matched to a gene: 4. The CDR3 totals 14 residues. Here the CDR3 DNA reads TGTGCCAGCTCACGACCGACAGGGGAAGAGACCCAGTACTTC. Its translation is CASSRPTGEETQYF.

This clonotype has a count of ten or more. The V gene is TRBV20-1, the J gene TRBJ1-2, with D perhaps TRBD1 (6 bases). The CDR3 has 16 amino acids. Between the trimmed V and J ends, which lost 5 bases and 1 base, there was a span of 20 bases. The V gene's germline CDR1 is DFQATT and CDR2 SNEGSKA (reference sequence). The CDR3 sequence is CSALRDKNTLNYGYTF. The DNA for the CDR3 is TGCAGTGCTCTCCGGGACAAGAACACCCTTAACTATGGCTACACCTTC.

This clonotype was seen ten or more times. The chain carries TRBV9 and TRBJ1-2, with D possibly matching TRBD1 (6 bases). Trimming cost V 4 bases and J 7 bases, with 11 bases left between them. CDR3 length: 12 amino acids. Per germline, CDR1 SGDLS and CDR2 YYNGEE. As DNA, the CDR3 is TGTGCCAGCAGCCCGCTGGGGGCTGGCTACACCTTC. Its protein product is CASSPLGAGYTF. Variable domain in full (rest from reference TRBV9 and TRBJ1-2): DSGVTQTPKHLITATGQRVTLRCSPRSGDLSVYWYQQSLDQGLQFLIQYYNGEERAKGNILERFSAQQFPDLHSELNLSSLELGDSALYFCASSPLGAGYTFGSGTRLTVV.

With respect to this clonotype: A single base separates this from a much larger clone, so it may be a read error. This sequence joins TRBV5-6 and TRBJ2-1; D is possibly TRBD1 (5 bases). There are 15 residues in the CDR3. Looked up from germline, CDR1 is SGHDT and CDR2 is YYEEEE. Deletions cut 2 bases from V and 6 bases from J, with 15 bases between. Here the CDR3 DNA reads TGTGCCAGCAGCTTAAGAAAGGGGCCGTGCAATGAGCAGTTCTTC. It encodes CASSLRKGPCNEQFF.